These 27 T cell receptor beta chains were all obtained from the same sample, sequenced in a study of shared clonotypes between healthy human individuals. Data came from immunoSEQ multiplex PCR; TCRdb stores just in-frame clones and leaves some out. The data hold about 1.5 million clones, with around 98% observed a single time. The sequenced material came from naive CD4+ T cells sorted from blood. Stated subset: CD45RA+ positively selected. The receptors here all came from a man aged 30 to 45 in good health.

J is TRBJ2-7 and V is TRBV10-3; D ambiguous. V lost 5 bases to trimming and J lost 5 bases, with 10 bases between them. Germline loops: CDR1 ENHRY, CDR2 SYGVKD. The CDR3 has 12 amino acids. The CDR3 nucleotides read TGTGCCATCAGTTCTGGCGTCCACGAGCAGTACTTC. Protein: CAISSGVHEQYF.

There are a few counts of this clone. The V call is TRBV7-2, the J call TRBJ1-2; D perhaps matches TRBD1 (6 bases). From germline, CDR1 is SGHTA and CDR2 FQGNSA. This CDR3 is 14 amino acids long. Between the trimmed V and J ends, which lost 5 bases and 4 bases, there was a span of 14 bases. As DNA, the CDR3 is TGTGCCAGCAGCGCCCCGACAGGAGGCTATGGCTACACCTTC. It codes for CASSAPTGGYGYTF.

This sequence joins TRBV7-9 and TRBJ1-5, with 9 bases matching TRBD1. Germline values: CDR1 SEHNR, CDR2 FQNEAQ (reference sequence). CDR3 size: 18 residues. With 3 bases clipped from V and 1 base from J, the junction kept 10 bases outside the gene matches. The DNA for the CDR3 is TGTGCCAGCAGCTTGTCCCGGGCCGGGACAGGGAGCAATCAGCCCCAGCATTTT. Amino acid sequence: CASSLSRAGTGSNQPQHF.

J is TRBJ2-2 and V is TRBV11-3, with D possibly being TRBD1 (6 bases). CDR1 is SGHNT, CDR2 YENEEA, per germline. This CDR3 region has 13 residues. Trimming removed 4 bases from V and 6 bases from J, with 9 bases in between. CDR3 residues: CASSYRDPGELFF. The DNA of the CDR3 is TGTGCCAGCAGCTACAGGGATCCCGGGGAGCTGTTTTTT.

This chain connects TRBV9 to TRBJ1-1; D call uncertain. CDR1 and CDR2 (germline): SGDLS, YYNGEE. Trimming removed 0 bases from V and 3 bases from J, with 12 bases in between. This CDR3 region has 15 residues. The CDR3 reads CASSVGNLVYTEAFF. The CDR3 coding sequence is TGTGCCAGCAGCGTAGGTAACCTGGTCTACACTGAAGCTTTCTTT.

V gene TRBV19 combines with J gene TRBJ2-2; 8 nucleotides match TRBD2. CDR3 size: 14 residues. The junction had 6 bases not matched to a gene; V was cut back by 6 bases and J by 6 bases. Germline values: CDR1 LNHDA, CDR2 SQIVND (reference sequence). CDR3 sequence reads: CASRTTSDPGELFF. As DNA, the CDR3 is TGTGCCAGTAGGACGACTAGCGACCCCGGGGAGCTGTTTTTT.

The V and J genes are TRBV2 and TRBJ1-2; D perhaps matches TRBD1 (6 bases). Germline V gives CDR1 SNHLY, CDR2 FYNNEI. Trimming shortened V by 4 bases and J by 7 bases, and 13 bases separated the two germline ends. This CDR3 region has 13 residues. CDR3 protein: CASSARGLVGYTF. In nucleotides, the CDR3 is TGTGCCAGCAGTGCCAGGGGCTTGGTTGGCTACACCTTC.

The CDR3 sequence: CASRQEQETQYF. The CDR3, as DNA: TGTGCCAGCAGACAGGAACAAGAGACCCAGTACTTC. This chain joins TRBV28 and TRBJ2-5, with a weak D call TRBD1 (5 bases). The ends were cut back, 6 bases at V and 2 bases at J, with 7 bases in the middle. The CDR3 contains 12 residues. CDR1 is MDHEN, CDR2 SYDVKM, per germline.

This CDR3 reads CASSSAGPNLREQYF. DNA of the CDR3: TGTGCCAGCAGCTCCGCCGGCCCTAATCTACGCGAGCAGTACTTC. V is TRBV7-2 and J is TRBJ2-7; no firm D call. Germline V gives CDR1 SGHTA, CDR2 FQGNSA. CDR3 length: 15 amino acids. V was shortened by 4 bases and J by 6 bases, with 19 bases between the two germline ends.

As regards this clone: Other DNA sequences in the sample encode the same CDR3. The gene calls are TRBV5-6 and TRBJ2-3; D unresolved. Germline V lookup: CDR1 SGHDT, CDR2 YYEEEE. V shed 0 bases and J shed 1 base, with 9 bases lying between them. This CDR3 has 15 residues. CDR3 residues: CASSLAGQGTDTQYF. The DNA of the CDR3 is TGTGCCAGCAGCTTGGCGGGCCAGGGCACAGATACGCAGTATTTT.

CDR3 bases: TGTGCCTGGAGTCCTGGGCTAGCGGGAGTGCGTAACACAGATACGCAGTATTTT. This gives the protein CAWSPGLAGVRNTDTQYF. The gene calls are TRBV30 and TRBJ2-3; 10 bases fit TRBD2. In germline, CDR1 is GTSNPN, CDR2 SVGIG (reference sequence). V gave up 2 bases and J gave up 2 bases; unmatched junction bases: 13. The CDR3 covers 18 residues.

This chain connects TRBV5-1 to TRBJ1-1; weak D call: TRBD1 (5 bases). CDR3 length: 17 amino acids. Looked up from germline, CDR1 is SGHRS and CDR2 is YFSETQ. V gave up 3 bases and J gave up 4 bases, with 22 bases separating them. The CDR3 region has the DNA TGCGCCAGCAGCTCGCTTCCTTATGGGGGAGGGAGCACTGAAGCTTTCTTT. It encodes CASSSLPYGGGSTEAFF.

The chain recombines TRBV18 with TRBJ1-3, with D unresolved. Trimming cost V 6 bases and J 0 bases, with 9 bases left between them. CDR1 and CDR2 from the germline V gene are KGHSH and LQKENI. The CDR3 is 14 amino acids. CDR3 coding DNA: TGTGCCAGCTCCCCCGGCTCCTCTGGAAACACCATATATTTT. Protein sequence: CASSPGSSGNTIYF.

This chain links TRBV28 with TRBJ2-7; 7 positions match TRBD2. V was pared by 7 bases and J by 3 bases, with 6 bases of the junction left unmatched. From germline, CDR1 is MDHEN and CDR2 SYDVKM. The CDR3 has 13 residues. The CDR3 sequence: CASILREVYEQYF. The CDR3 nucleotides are TGTGCCAGCATCCTACGGGAGGTCTACGAGCAGTACTTC.

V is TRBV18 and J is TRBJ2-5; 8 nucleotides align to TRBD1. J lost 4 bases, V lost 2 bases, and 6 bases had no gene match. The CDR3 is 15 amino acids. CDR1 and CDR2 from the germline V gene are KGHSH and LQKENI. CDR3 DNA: TGTGCCAGCTCACCAAACCAGGGGGCGCGAGAGACCCAGTACTTC. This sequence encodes CASSPNQGARETQYF.

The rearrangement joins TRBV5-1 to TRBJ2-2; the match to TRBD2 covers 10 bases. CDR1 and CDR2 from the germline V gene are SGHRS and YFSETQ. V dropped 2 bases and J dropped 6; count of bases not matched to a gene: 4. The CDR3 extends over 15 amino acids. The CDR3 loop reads CASSFTSGRAGELFF. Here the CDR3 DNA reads TGCGCCAGCAGCTTCACGAGCGGGAGGGCCGGGGAGCTGTTTTTT.

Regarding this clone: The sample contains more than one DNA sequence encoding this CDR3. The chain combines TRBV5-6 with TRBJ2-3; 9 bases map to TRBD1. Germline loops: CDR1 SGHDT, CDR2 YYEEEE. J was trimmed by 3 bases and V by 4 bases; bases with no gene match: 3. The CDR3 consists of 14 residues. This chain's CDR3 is CASSLDRGTDTQYF. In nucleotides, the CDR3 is TGTGCCAGCAGCCTGGACAGGGGTACAGATACGCAGTATTTT.

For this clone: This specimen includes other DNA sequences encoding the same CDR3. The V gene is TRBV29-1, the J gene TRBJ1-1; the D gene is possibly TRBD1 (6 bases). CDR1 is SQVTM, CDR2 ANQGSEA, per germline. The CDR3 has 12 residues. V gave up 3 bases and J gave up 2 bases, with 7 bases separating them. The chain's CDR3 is CSVDRGNTEAFF. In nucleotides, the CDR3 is TGCAGCGTTGACAGGGGTAACACTGAAGCTTTCTTT. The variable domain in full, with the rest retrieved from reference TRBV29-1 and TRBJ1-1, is SAVISQKPSRDICQRGTSLTIQCQVDSQVTMMFWYRQQPGQSLTLIATANQGSEATYESGFVIDKFPISRPNLTFSTLTVSNMSPEDSSIYLCSVDRGNTEAFFGQGTRLTVV.

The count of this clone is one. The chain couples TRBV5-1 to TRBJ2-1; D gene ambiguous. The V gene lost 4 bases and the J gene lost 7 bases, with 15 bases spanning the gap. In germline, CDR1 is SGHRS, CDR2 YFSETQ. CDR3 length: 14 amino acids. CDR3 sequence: CASSGLGRMNEQFF. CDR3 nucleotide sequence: TGCGCCAGCAGCGGTCTGGGAAGGATGAATGAGCAGTTCTTC. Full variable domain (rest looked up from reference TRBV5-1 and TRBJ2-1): KAGVTQTPRYLIKTRGQQVTLSCSPISGHRSVSWYQQTPGQGLQFLFEYFSETQRNKGNFPGRFSGRQFSNSRSEMNVSTLELGDSALYLCASSGLGRMNEQFFGPGTRLTVL.

This chain's CDR3 is CASSVLGLDTQYF. The CDR3 DNA reads as TGTGCCAGCAGCGTCCTGGGGCTAGATACGCAGTATTTT. The genes are TRBV9 and TRBJ2-3, with a possible D match to TRBD1 (5 bases). The CDR3 consists of 13 residues. Germline values: CDR1 SGDLS, CDR2 YYNGEE. Trimming took 2 bases from V and 5 from J, leaving 9 bases between them. Complete variable domain (other parts from reference TRBV9 and TRBJ2-3): DSGVTQTPKHLITATGQRVTLRCSPRSGDLSVYWYQQSLDQGLQFLIQYYNGEERAKGNILERFSAQQFPDLHSELNLSSLELGDSALYFCASSVLGLDTQYFGPGTRLTVL.

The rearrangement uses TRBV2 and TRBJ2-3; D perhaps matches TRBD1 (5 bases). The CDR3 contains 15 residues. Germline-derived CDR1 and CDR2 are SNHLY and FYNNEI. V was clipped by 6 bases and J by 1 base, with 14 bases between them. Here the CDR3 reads CASSVDSPRTDTQYF. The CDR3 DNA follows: TGTGCCAGCAGCGTCGACAGCCCCCGCACAGATACGCAGTATTTT.

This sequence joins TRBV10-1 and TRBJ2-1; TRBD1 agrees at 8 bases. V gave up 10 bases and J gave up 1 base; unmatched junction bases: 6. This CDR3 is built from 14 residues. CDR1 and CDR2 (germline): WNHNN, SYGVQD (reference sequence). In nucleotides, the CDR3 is TGCGCCACCATAGACAGGGGTTCCTACAATGAGCAGTTCTTC. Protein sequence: CATIDRGSYNEQFF.

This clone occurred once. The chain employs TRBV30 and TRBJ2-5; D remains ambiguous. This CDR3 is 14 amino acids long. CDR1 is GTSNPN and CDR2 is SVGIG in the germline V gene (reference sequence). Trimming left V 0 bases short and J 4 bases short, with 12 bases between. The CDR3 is CAWSVVGLGETQYF. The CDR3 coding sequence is TGTGCCTGGAGTGTGGTAGGGTTGGGAGAGACCCAGTACTTC. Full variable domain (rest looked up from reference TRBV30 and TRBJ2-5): SQTIHQWPATLVQPVGSPLSLECTVEGTSNPNLYWYRQAAGRGLQLLFYSVGIGQISSEVPQNLSASRPQDRQFILSSKKLLLSDSGFYLCAWSVVGLGETQYFGPGTRLLVL.

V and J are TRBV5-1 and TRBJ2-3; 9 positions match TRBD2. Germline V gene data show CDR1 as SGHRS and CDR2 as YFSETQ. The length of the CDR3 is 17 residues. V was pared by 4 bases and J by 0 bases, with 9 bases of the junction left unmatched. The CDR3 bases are TGCGCCAGCAGCCCAAGACTAGCGGTGACTAGCACAGATACGCAGTATTTT. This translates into CASSPRLAVTSTDTQYF.

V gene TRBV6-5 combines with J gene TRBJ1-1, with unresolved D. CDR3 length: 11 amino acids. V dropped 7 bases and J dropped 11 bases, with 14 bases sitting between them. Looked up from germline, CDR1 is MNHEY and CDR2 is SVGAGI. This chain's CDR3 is CASNSLGMAFF. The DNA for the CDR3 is TGTGCCAGCAATTCCTTGGGTATGGCTTTCTTT.

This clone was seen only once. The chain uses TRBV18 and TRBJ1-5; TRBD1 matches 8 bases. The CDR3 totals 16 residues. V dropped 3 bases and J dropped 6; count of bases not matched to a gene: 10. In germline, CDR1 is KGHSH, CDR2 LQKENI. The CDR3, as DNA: TGTGCCAGCTCACCCTCCTCAGGGGGCGTCAGTCAGCCCCAGCATTTT. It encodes CASSPSSGGVSQPQHF.

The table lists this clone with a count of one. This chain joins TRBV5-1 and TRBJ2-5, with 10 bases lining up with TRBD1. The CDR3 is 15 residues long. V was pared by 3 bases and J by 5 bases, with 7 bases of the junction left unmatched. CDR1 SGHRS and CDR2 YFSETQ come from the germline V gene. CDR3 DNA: TGCGCCAGCAGCTCTCTGGGACAGGGGAGCGAGACCCAGTACTTC. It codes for CASSSLGQGSETQYF.